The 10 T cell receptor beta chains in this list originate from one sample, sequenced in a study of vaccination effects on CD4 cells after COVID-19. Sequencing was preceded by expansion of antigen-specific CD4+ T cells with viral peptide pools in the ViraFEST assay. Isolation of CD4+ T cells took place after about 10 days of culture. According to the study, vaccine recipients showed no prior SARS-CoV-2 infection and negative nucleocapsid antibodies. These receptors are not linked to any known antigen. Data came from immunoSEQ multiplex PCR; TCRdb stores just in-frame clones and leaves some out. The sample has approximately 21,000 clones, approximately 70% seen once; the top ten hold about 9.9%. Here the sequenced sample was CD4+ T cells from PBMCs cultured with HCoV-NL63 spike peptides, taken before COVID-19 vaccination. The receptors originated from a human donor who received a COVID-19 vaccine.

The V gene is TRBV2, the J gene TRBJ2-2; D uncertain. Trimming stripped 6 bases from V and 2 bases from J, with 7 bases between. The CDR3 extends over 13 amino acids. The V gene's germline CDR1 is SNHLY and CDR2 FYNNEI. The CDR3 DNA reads TGTGCCAGCAGCAAGGGAAACACCGGGGAGCTGTTTTTT. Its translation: CASSKGNTGELFF.

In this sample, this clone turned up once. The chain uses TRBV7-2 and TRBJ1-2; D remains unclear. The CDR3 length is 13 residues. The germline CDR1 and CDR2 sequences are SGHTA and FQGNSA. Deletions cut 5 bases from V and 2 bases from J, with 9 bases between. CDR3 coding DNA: TGTGCCAGCAGCCCTGATGCCAACTATGGCTACACCTTC. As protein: CASSPDANYGYTF.

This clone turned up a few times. CDR3 bases: TGCGCCAGCAGCATTCTAGCGGGGGGTGACACCGGGGAGCTGTTTTTT. This translates into CASSILAGGDTGELFF. The V gene is TRBV4-1, the J gene TRBJ2-2; 11 bases are shared with TRBD2. The CDR3 loop spans 16 amino acids. V lost 5 bases to trimming and J lost 3 bases; unmatched junction nucleotides: 5. CDR1 and CDR2 from the germline V gene are MGHRA and YSYEKL.

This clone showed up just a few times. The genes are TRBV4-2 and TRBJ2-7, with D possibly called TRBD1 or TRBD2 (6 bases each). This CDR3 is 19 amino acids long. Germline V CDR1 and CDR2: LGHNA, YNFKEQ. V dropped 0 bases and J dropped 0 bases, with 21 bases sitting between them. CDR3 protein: CASSQDHDSFRGRSYEQYF. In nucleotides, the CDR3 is TGTGCCAGCAGCCAAGATCACGATAGCTTTCGGGGGCGCTCCTACGAGCAGTACTTC.

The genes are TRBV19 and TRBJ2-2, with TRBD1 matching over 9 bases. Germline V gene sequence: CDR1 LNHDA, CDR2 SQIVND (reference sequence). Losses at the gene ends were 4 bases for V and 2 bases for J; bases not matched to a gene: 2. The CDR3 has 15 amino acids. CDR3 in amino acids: CASSRGQGNTGELFF. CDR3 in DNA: TGTGCCAGTAGTAGGGGACAGGGAAACACCGGGGAGCTGTTTTTT. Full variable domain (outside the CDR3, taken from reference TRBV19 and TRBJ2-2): DGGITQSPKYLFRKEGQNVTLSCEQNLNHDAMYWYRQDPGQGLRLIYYSQIVNDFQKGDIAEGYSVSREKKESFPLTVTSAQKNPTAFYLCASSRGQGNTGELFFGEGSRLTVL.

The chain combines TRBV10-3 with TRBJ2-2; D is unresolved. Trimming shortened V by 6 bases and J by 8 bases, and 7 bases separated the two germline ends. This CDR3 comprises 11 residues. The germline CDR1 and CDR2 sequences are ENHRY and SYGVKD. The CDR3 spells CAIRSQGELFF. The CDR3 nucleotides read TGTGCCATCAGGTCCCAAGGGGAGCTGTTTTTT.

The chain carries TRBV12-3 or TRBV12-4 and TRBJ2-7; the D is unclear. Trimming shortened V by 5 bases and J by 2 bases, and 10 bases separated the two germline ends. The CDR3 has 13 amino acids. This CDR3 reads CASSQRVAYEQYF. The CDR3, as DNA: TGTGCCAGCAGTCAACGCGTGGCCTACGAGCAGTACTTC.

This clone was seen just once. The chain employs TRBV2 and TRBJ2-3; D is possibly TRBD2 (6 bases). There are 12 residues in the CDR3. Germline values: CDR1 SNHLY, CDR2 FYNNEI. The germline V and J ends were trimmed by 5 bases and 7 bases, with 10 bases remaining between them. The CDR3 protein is CASSPAGNTQYF. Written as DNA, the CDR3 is TGTGCCAGCAGTCCAGCGGGCAATACGCAGTATTTT. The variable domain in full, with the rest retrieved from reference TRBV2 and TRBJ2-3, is EPEVTQTPSHQVTQMGQEVILRCVPISNHLYFYWYRQILGQKVEFLVSFYNNEISEKSEIFDDQFSVERPDGSNFTLKIRSTKLEDSAMYFCASSPAGNTQYFGPGTRLTVL.

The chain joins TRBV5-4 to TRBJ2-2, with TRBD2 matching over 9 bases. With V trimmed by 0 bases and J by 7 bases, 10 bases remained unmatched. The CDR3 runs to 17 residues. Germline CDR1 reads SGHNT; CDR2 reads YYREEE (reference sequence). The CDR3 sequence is CASSLAQAGGGGGELFF. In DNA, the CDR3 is TGTGCCAGCAGCTTGGCCCAAGCGGGGGGAGGAGGCGGGGAGCTGTTTTTT. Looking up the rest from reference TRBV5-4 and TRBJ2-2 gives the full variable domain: ETGVTQSPTHLIKTRGQQVTLRCSSQSGHNTVSWYQQALGQGPQFIFQYYREEENGRGNFPPRFSGLQFPNYSSELNVNALELDDSALYLCASSLAQAGGGGGELFFGEGSRLTVL.

CDR3 region: CASSKEERGTSGGYTQYF. CDR3 nucleotides: TGTGCCAGCAGCAAAGAAGAAAGGGGGACTAGCGGGGGATATACGCAGTATTTT. The rearrangement uses TRBV21-1 and TRBJ2-3; the table's D call, TRBD2, has no DNA check behind it. TRBV21-1 is assigned pseudogene status. The CDR3 has 18 amino acids.